Each of the 16 T cell receptor beta chains below was sequenced from the same sample in a study of vaccination effects on CD4 cells after COVID-19 (dated by TCRdb to between 2021 and 2024). In the ViraFEST assay, PBMC were stimulated with viral peptide pools, and TCR sequencing was then used to find antigen-specific CD4+ T cell clonotypes based on their expansion. After less than 13 days of culture, CD4+ T cells were isolated with the EasySep CD4+ T cell isolation kit. Two doses of either the BNT162b2 or the mRNA-1273 mRNA SARS-CoV-2 vaccine were administered to participants. Libraries came from the immunoSEQ multiplex PCR assay. The clones in this table, taken by TCRdb from immuneACCESS, are in-frame only. Not every clone is retained; where verified, under half of the shortfall comes from an unresolved V gene, and the cause of the rest is unknown. The sample table lists approximately 16,000 clones, more than 65% of them with a count of one. 20% to 25% of the sample rests with the top ten.

These receptors have no known antigen. The sample in question was CD4+ T cells from PBMCs cultured with HCoV-NL63 spike peptides, obtained after COVID-19 vaccination. Explained via the paper, the cell subset or site label denotes: HCoV-NL63 spike overlapping peptide pool stimulation. The receptor source for this set is a human donor who received a COVID-19 vaccine.

The V call is TRBV11-2, the J call TRBJ2-5, with 7 bases lining up with TRBD2. Germline-derived CDR1 and CDR2 are SGHAT and FQNNGV. CDR3 size: 14 residues. V was clipped by 0 bases and J by 13 bases; unmatched bases: 11. The CDR3 reads CASSLESSGRGLYF. CDR3 sequence (DNA): TGTGCCAGCAGCTTAGAGTCTAGCGGCCGGGGCTTGTACTTC.

The gene calls are TRBV3-1 (or the pseudogene TRBV3-2) and TRBJ2-7; 7 bases are a match to TRBD2. This CDR3 contains 14 residues. Looked up from germline, CDR1 is LGHDT and CDR2 is YNNKEL (reference sequence). With 2 bases clipped from V and 3 bases from J, the junction kept 4 bases outside the gene matches. The CDR3 loop is CASSQYQRGYEQYF. The CDR3 DNA follows: TGTGCCAGCAGCCAATATCAGCGGGGCTACGAGCAGTACTTC.

The V and J genes are TRBV6-6 and TRBJ1-5; 7 nucleotides match TRBD1. This CDR3 has 16 amino acids. V gave up 7 bases and J gave up 7 bases; unmatched junction bases: 16. Germline CDR1 and CDR2: MNHNY and SVGAGI (reference sequence). The CDR3 DNA follows: TGTGCCAGCAACTTCGTAAAAGGGGGCGCCGGACAGCCCCAGCATTTT. It encodes CASNFVKGGAGQPQHF.

The chain couples TRBV14 to TRBJ2-2, with 9 bases aligning to TRBD1. The length of the CDR3 is 15 residues. V shed 4 bases, J shed 4 bases, and the junction held 4 bases outside the gene matches. Germline V gene sequence: CDR1 SGHDN, CDR2 FVKESK. The CDR3, as DNA: TGTGCCAGCAGCCTCAGACAGGGGGGCACCGGGGAGCTGTTTTTT. It specifies CASSLRQGGTGELFF. Filled out from reference TRBV14 and TRBJ2-2, the complete variable domain reads EAGVTQFPSHSVIEKGQTVTLRCDPISGHDNLYWYRRVMGKEIKFLLHFVKESKQDESGMPNNRFLAERTGGTYSTLKVQPAELEDSGVYFCASSLRQGGTGELFFGEGSRLTVL.

The CDR3 region has the DNA TGCAGCGTTGAGGGACAGACGAACACTGAAGCTTTCTTT. This encodes CSVEGQTNTEAFF. This chain uses TRBV29-1 with TRBJ1-1, with 7 bases lining up with TRBD1. The V segment lost 3 bases and the J segment 1 base; nucleotides outside the gene matches: 2. CDR3 length: 13 residues. Per the germline V gene, CDR1 is SQVTM and CDR2 is ANQGSEA.

This chain uses TRBV7-8 with TRBJ2-3; D is uncertain. V was clipped by 0 bases and J by 1 base, with 5 bases between them. Germline V gene data show CDR1 as SGHVS and CDR2 as FQNEAQ. CDR3 length: 14 amino acids. The CDR3 nucleotides read TGTGCCAGCAGCTTAGCCCACCGCACAGATACGCAGTATTTT. Protein product: CASSLAHRTDTQYF. Complete variable domain (other parts from reference TRBV7-8 and TRBJ2-3): GAGVSQSPRYKVAKRGQDVALRCDPISGHVSLFWYQQALGQGPEFLTYFQNEAQLDKSGLPSDRFFAERPEGSVSTLKIQRTQQEDSAVYLCASSLAHRTDTQYFGPGTRLTVL.

The J gene is TRBJ2-7, the V gene TRBV6-5, with D perhaps matching TRBD2 (6 bases). Per germline, CDR1 MNHEY and CDR2 SVGAGI. V lost 8 bases, J lost 7 bases, and 21 bases lay in between. The CDR3 is 14 residues long. The CDR3 is CASGLGGSSGEQYF. CDR3 bases: TGTGCCAGCGGCTTGGGGGGTAGTTCGGGAGAGCAGTACTTC.

This chain links TRBV6-5 with TRBJ2-3, with a possible D match to TRBD1 (7 bases). The V end was cut by 6 bases, the J end by 8 bases, with 15 bases between. This CDR3 spans 13 amino acids. Germline CDR1 reads MNHEY; CDR2 reads SVGAGI. In DNA, the CDR3 is TGTGCCAGCAGCCGCCAGGGGGGCCGTACGCAGTATTTT. Translated: CASSRQGGRTQYF.

The chain uses TRBV30 and TRBJ2-7, with D perhaps TRBD2 (5 bases). Germline V gives CDR1 GTSNPN, CDR2 SVGIG (reference sequence). The CDR3 runs 12 residues. Trimming shortened V by 8 bases and J by 2 bases, and 13 bases separated the two germline ends. CDR3 nucleotide sequence: TGTGCCGCGGGTCGACGGCCCTACGAGCAGTACTTC. This translates into CAAGRRPYEQYF.

The chain carries TRBV18 and TRBJ1-5; D uncertain. V shed 4 bases and J shed 2 bases, with 18 bases lying between them. Germline CDR1 KGHSH, CDR2 LQKENI. This CDR3 is built from 17 residues. For the CDR3, the DNA is TGTGCCAGCTCACAGGGCAGTGGCGCCAGTGGCAATCAGCCCCAGCATTTT. Translated: CASSQGSGASGNQPQHF.

CDR3: CSAIFAGGYTF. The CDR3 DNA sequence: TGCAGTGCTATTTTCGCGGGCGGCTACACCTTC. This sequence joins TRBV20-1 and TRBJ1-2, with D hard to call. CDR3 length equals 11 residues. The germline V and J ends were trimmed by 4 bases and 8 bases, with 11 bases remaining between them. Germline CDR1 and CDR2: DFQATT and SNEGSKA (reference sequence).

This chain links TRBV2 with TRBJ2-2; D possibly corresponds to TRBD2 (6 bases). The germline V and J ends were trimmed by 7 bases and 8 bases, with 26 bases remaining between them. The CDR3 extends over 17 amino acids. Germline lookup yields CDR1 SNHLY and CDR2 FYNNEI. The CDR3 DNA reads as TGTGCCAGCAATCGGTCTCCCCCCCTAGCGAAGAAAGGGGAGCTGTTTTTT. Amino acid sequence: CASNRSPPLAKKGELFF. Drawing the rest from reference TRBV2 and TRBJ2-2, the complete variable domain is EPEVTQTPSHQVTQMGQEVILRCVPISNHLYFYWYRQILGQKVEFLVSFYNNEISEKSEIFDDQFSVERPDGSNFTLKIRSTKLEDSAMYFCASNRSPPLAKKGELFFGEGSRLTVL.

This chain joins TRBV19 and TRBJ1-2; 7 positions agree with TRBD1. Germline CDR1 is LNHDA and CDR2 is SQIVND (reference sequence). Trimming at V came to 8 bases and at J to 8 bases, leaving 8 bases not matched to a gene. The CDR3 length is 12 residues. The CDR3 nucleotides read TGTGCCAGTGTAAGGGGGCCCCACGGCTACACCTTC. This translates into CASVRGPHGYTF.

The chain links TRBV6-5 to TRBJ1-1, with D unclear. From germline, CDR1 is MNHEY and CDR2 SVGAGI. The CDR3 contains 15 residues. Trimming shortened V by 2 bases and J by 1 base, and 11 bases separated the two germline ends. In DNA, the CDR3 is TGTGCCAGCAGTTACGGAGGGTTGGAGAACACTGAAGCTTTCTTT. Protein product: CASSYGGLENTEAFF.

The chain uses TRBV28 and TRBJ1-2, with a possible D match to TRBD1 (5 bases). V dropped 5 bases and J dropped 2 bases, with 12 bases sitting between them. Germline V gene data show CDR1 as MDHEN and CDR2 as SYDVKM. The CDR3 has 14 amino acids. The CDR3 region has the DNA TGTGCCAGCAGTCCCCCCCAGGGAAACTATGGCTACACCTTC. It yields the protein CASSPPQGNYGYTF.

The chain links TRBV5-1 to TRBJ2-7; 8 bases are a match to TRBD2. In germline, CDR1 is SGHRS, CDR2 YFSETQ. V was pared by 0 bases and J by 0 bases, with 5 bases of the junction left unmatched. The CDR3 loop spans 16 amino acids. DNA for the CDR3: TGCGCCAGCAGCTTGGGAAGCGGGGGCAGCTCCTACGAGCAGTACTTC. Protein: CASSLGSGGSSYEQYF.